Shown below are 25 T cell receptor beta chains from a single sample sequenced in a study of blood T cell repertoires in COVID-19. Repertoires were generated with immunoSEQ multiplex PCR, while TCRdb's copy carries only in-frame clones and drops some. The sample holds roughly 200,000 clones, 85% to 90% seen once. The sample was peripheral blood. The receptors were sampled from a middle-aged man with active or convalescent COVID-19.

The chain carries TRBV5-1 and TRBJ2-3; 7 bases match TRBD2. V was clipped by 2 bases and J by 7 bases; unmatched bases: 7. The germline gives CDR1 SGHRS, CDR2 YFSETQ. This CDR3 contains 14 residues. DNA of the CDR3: TGCGCCAGCAGCTTTACTAGCGATATGAATACGCAGTATTTT. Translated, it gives CASSFTSDMNTQYF.

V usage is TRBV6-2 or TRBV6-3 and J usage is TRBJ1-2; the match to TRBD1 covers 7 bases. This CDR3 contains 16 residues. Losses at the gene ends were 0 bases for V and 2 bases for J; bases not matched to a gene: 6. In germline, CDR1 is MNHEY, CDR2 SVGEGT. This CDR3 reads CASSYSATGWNYGYTF. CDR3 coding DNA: TGTGCCAGCAGTTACTCGGCGACAGGGTGGAACTATGGCTACACCTTC.

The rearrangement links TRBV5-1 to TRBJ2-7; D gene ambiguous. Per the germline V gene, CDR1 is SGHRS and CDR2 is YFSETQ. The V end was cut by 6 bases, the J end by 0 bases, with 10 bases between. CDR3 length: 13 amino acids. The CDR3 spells CASMGPSSYEQYF. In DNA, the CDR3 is TGCGCCAGCATGGGCCCAAGCTCCTACGAGCAGTACTTC.

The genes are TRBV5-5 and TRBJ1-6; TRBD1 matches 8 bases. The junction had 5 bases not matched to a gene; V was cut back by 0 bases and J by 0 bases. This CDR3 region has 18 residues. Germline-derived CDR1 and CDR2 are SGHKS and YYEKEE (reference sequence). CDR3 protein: CASSLEGQDNSYNSPLHF. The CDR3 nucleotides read TGTGCCAGCAGCTTGGAGGGACAGGACAACTCCTATAATTCACCCCTCCACTTT.

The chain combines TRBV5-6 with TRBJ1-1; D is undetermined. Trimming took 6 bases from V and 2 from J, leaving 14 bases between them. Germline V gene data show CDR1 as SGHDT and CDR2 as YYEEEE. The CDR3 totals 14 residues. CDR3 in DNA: TGTGCCAGCACCCTTCTGGGAGAAAACACTGAAGCTTTCTTT. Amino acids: CASTLLGENTEAFF.

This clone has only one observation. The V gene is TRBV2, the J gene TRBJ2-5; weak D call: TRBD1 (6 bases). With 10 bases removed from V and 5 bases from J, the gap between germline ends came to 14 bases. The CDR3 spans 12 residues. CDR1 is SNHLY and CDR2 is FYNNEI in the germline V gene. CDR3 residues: CATSMRGETQYF. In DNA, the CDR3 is TGTGCCACCTCCATGAGGGGGGAGACCCAGTACTTC.

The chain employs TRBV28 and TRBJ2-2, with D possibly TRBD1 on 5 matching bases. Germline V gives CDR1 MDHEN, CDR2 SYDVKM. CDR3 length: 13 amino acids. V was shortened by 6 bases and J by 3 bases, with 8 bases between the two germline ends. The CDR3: CASSRQHTGELFF. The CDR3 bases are TGTGCCAGCAGCCGACAGCACACCGGGGAGCTGTTTTTT.

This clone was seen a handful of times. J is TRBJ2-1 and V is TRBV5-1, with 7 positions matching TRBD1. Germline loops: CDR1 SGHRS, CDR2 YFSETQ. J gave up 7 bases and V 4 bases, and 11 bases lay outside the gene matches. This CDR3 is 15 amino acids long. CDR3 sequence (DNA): TGCGCCAGCAGCCTGCGCCCCGCGACAGGGAATGAGCAGTTCTTC. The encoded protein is CASSLRPATGNEQFF.

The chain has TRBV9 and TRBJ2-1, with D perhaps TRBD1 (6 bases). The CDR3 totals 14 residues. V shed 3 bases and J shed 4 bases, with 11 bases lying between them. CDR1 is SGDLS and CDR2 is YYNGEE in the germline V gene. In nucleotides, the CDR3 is TGTGCCAGCAGCGACGGGACACAGTACAATGAGCAGTTCTTC. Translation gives CASSDGTQYNEQFF.

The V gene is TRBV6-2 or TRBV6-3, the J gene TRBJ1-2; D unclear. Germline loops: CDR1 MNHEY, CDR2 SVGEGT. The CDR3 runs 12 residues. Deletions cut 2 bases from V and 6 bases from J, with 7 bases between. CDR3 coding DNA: TGTGCCAGCAGTTACGGTCCGGATGGCTACACCTTC. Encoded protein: CASSYGPDGYTF.

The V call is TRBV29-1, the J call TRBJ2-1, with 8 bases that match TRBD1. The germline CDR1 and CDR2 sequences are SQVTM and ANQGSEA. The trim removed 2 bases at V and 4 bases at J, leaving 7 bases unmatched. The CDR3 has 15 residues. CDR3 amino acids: CSVEPPGGWYNEQFF. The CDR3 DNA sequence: TGCAGCGTTGAACCCCCAGGGGGCTGGTACAATGAGCAGTTCTTC.

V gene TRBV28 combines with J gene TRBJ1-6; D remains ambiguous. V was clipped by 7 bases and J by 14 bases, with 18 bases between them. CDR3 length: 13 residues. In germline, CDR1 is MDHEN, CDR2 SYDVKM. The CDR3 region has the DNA TGTGCCAGCACCCCGCCAGGAATTCTTTCCCTCCACTTT. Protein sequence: CASTPPGILSLHF.

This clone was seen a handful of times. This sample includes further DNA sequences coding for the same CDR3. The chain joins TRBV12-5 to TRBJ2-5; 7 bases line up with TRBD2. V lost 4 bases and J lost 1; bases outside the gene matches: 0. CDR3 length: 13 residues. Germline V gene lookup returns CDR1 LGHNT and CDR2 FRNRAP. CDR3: CASGSSGQETQYF. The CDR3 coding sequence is TGTGCTAGTGGTTCTAGCGGCCAAGAGACCCAGTACTTC. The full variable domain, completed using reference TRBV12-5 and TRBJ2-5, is DARVTQTPRHKVTEMGQEVTMRCQPILGHNTVFWYRQTMMQGLELLAYFRNRAPLDDSGMPKDRFSAEMPDATLATLKIQPSEPRDSAVYFCASGSSGQETQYFGPGTRLLVL.

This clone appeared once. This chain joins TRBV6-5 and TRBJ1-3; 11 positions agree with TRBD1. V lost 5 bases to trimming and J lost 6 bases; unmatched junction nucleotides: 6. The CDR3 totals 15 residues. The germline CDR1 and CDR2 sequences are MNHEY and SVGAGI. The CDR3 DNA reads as TGTGCCAGCAGTCTCGGGACAGGGGGAAAAAACACCATATATTTT. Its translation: CASSLGTGGKNTIYF.

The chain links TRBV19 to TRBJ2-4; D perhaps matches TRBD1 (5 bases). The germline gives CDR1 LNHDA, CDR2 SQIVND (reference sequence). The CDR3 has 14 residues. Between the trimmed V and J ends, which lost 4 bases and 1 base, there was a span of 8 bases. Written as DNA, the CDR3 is TGTGCCAGTAGTACATCAGGGGCCAAAAACATTCAGTACTTC. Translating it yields CASSTSGAKNIQYF.

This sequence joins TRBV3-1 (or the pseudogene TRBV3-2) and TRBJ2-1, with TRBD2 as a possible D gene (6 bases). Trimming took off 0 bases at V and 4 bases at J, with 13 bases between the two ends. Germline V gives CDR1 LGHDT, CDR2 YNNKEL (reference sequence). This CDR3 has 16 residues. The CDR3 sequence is CASSQDRLARYNEQFF. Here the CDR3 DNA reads TGTGCCAGCAGCCAAGATCGGCTAGCGAGGTACAATGAGCAGTTCTTC.

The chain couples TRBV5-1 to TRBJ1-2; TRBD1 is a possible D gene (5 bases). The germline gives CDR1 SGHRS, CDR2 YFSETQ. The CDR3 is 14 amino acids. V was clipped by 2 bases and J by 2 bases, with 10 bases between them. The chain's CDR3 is CASSLGDINYGYTF. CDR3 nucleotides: TGCGCCAGCAGCTTAGGGGATATCAACTATGGCTACACCTTC. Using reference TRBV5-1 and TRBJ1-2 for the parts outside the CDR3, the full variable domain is KAGVTQTPRYLIKTRGQQVTLSCSPISGHRSVSWYQQTPGQGLQFLFEYFSETQRNKGNFPGRFSGRQFSNSRSEMNVSTLELGDSALYLCASSLGDINYGYTFGSGTRLTVV.

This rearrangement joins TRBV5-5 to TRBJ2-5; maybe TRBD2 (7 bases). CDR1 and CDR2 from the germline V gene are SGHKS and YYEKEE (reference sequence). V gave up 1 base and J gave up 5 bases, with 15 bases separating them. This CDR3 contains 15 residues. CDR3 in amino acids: CASSLMQGGGETQYF. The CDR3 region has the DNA TGTGCCAGCAGCTTGATGCAGGGAGGGGGGGAGACCCAGTACTTC. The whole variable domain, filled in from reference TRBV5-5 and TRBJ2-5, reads DAGVTQSPTHLIKTRGQQVTLRCSPISGHKSVSWYQQVLGQGPQFIFQYYEKEERGRGNFPDRFSARQFPNYSSELNVNALLLGDSALYLCASSLMQGGGETQYFGPGTRLLVL.

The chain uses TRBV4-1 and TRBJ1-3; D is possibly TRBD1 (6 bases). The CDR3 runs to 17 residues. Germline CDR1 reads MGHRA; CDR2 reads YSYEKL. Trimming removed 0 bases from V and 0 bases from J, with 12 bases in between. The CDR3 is CASSQDPGESSGNTIYF. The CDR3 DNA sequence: TGCGCCAGCAGCCAAGATCCAGGGGAGAGCTCTGGAAACACCATATATTTT.

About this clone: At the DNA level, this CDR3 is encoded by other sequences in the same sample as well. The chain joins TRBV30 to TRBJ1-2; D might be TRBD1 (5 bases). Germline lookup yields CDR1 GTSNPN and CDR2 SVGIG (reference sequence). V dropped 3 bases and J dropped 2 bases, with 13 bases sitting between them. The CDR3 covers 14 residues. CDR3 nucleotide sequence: TGTGCCTGGAGCCTTACAGGAGTCAACTATGGCTACACCTTC. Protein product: CAWSLTGVNYGYTF.

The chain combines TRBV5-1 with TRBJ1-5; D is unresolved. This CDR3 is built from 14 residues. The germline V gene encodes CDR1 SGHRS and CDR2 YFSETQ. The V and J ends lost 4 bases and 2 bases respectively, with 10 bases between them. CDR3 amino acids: CASSPGGGNQPQHF. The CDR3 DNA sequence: TGCGCCAGCAGCCCAGGAGGCGGCAATCAGCCCCAGCATTTT.

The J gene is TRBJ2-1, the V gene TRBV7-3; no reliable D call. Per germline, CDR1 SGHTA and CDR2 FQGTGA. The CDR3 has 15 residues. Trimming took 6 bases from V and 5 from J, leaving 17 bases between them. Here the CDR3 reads CASSFGGVADNEQFF. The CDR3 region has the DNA TGTGCCAGCAGTTTCGGTGGAGTGGCGGACAATGAGCAGTTCTTC.

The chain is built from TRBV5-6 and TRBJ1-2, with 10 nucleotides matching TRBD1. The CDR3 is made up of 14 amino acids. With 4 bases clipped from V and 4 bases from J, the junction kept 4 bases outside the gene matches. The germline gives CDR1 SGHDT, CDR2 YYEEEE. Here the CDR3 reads CASSPTGGPYGYTF. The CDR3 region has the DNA TGTGCCAGCAGCCCGACAGGGGGCCCCTATGGCTACACCTTC.

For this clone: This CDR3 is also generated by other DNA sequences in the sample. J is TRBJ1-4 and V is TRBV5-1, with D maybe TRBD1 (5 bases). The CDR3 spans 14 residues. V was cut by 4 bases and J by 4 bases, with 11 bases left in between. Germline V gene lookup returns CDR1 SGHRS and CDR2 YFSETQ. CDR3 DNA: TGCGCCAGCAGCCCCACAGGCCTTAATGAAAAACTGTTTTTT. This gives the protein CASSPTGLNEKLFF.

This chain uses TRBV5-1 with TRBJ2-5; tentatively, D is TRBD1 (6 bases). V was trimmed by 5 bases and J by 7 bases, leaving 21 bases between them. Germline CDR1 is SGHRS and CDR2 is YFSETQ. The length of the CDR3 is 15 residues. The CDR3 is CASRPEPWGPWTQYF. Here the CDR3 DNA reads TGCGCCAGCAGACCCGAGCCGTGGGGGCCGTGGACCCAGTACTTC.